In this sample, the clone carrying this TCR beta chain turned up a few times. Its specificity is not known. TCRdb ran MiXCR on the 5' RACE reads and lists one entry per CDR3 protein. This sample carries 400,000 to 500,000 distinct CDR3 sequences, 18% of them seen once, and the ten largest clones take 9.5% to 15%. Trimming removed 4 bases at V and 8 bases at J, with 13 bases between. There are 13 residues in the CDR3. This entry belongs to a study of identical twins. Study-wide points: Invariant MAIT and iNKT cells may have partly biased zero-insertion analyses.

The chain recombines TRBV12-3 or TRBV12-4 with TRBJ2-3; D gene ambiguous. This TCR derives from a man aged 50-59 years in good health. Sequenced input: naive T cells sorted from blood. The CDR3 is CASSSDLPGTQYF. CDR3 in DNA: TGTGCCAGCAGTTCTGACTTACCGGGTACGCAGTATTTT.